Listed here are 18 T cell receptor beta chains from one sample, sequenced in a study of Graves' ophthalmopathy and Graves' hyperthyroidism. RNA transcripts yielded amplified TCR beta CDR3 regions. Second-round multiplex PCR came after a first-round RT-PCR that employed HTBI primers. TCRdb analysed the multiplex PCR reads with MiXCR anew, one entry per CDR3 protein. Of 660,000 or so distinct CDR3 sequences listed, approximately 39% were seen once; the top ten hold under 3.5%. The source material was peripheral blood. The source of these receptors is an adult man with Graves' ophthalmopathy.

This chain connects TRBV15 to TRBJ1-4; 8 positions match TRBD1. The V and J ends lost 5 bases and 2 bases, in that order; junction bases with no gene match: 7. CDR3 length equals 16 residues. Germline V lookup: CDR1 LNHNV, CDR2 YYDKDF (reference sequence). The CDR3 coding sequence is TGTGCCACCAGCGGGGACAGGCTTCCCACTAATGAAAAACTGTTTTTT. As protein: CATSGDRLPTNEKLFF. The full variable domain, completed using reference TRBV15 and TRBJ1-4, is DAMVIQNPRYQVTQFGKPVTLSCSQTLNHNVMYWYQQKSSQAPKLLFHYYDKDFNNEADTPDNFQSRRPNTSFCFLDIRSPGLGDTAMYLCATSGDRLPTNEKLFFGSGTQLSVL.

This clonotype occurred many times. V usage is TRBV7-2 and J usage is TRBJ2-5; D remains ambiguous. The V gene lost 5 bases and the J gene lost 4 bases, with 14 bases spanning the gap. Germline V gene data show CDR1 as SGHTA and CDR2 as FQGNSA. The CDR3 runs 14 residues. The CDR3 sequence: CASSPGRPGETQYF. For the CDR3, the DNA is TGTGCCAGCAGCCCAGGACGCCCCGGAGAGACCCAGTACTTC.

This clonotype has just a few counts. The chain joins TRBV6-5 to TRBJ1-3; no clear D gene. This CDR3 comprises 14 residues. CDR1 is MNHEY and CDR2 is SVGAGI in the germline V gene. V lost 3 bases and J lost 5, with 11 bases in between. The DNA for the CDR3 is TGTGCCAGCAGTTATAGAAGGAGAAGAAACACCATATATTTT. Its protein is CASSYRRRRNTIYF.

About this clonotype itself: This clone may be a read error of a much larger clone one base away. Here the CDR3 DNA reads TGCAGTGCCTCATCGACAGGGAGCGACCAGCCCCAGCATTTT. As protein: CSASSTGSDQPQHF. This chain joins TRBV20-1 and TRBJ1-5, with TRBD1 matching over 7 bases. The CDR3 sequence is 14 residues long. The junction had 12 bases not matched to a gene; V was cut back by 6 bases and J by 7 bases. Germline CDR1 is DFQATT and CDR2 is SNEGSKA (reference sequence).

This clonotype was picked up a small number of times. This sequence joins TRBV18 and TRBJ1-1; D remains ambiguous. V gave up 3 bases and J gave up 1 base, with 9 bases separating them. The CDR3 spans 14 residues. CDR1 KGHSH and CDR2 LQKENI come from the germline V gene. The CDR3 sequence is CASSPRQSNTEAFF. CDR3 in DNA: TGTGCCAGCTCACCGAGACAATCGAACACTGAAGCTTTCTTT.

This clonotype has ten or more counts. V is TRBV24-1 and J is TRBJ1-2; tentative D call: TRBD1 (6 bases). V gave up 4 bases and J gave up 5 bases, with 13 bases separating them. The germline CDR1 and CDR2 sequences are KGHDR and SFDVKD. The CDR3 consists of 14 residues. CDR3: CATSDSNREYGYTF. The CDR3 bases are TGTGCCACCAGTGACTCGAACAGGGAGTATGGCTACACCTTC.

The chain is built from TRBV2 and TRBJ1-6, with 12 bases identical to TRBD1. CDR1 SNHLY and CDR2 FYNNEI come from the germline V gene. V gave up 10 bases and J gave up 9 bases; unmatched junction bases: 4. This CDR3 comprises 13 residues. The CDR3 spells CAKGQGASSPLHF. As DNA, the CDR3 is TGTGCCAAGGGACAGGGGGCTTCTTCACCCCTCCACTTT.

This clonotype has only one observation. The genes are TRBV7-6 and TRBJ2-7; 9 bases line up with TRBD2. The CDR3 loop spans 13 amino acids. Germline CDR1 reads SGHVS; CDR2 reads FNYEAQ. V lost 6 bases to trimming and J lost 6 bases; unmatched junction nucleotides: 6. The DNA for the CDR3 is TGTGCCAGCAGTAACCTAGCGGGGACCGAGCAGTACTTC. It codes for CASSNLAGTEQYF.

This clonotype occurred many times. The chain links TRBV15 to TRBJ1-1; D unclear. The CDR3 length is 15 residues. Germline V gene data show CDR1 as LNHNV and CDR2 as YYDKDF (reference sequence). Trimming took 4 bases from V and 0 from J, leaving 12 bases between them. DNA of the CDR3: TGTGCCACCAGCATCTCACCGGCCGTGAACACTGAAGCTTTCTTT. This codes for CATSISPAVNTEAFF.

J is TRBJ2-5 and V is TRBV7-9; D unclear. This CDR3 contains 14 residues. Germline V gene lookup returns CDR1 SEHNR and CDR2 FQNEAQ (reference sequence). Deletions cut 5 bases from V and 4 bases from J, with 14 bases between. CDR3 DNA: TGTGCCAGCAGCCCTAGGCTGGGTTTAGAGACCCAGTACTTC. As protein: CASSPRLGLETQYF. Together with reference TRBV7-9 and TRBJ2-5, the CDR3 gives the full variable domain: DTGVSQNPRHKITKRGQNVTFRCDPISEHNRLYWYRQTLGQGPEFLTYFQNEAQLEKSRLLSDRFSAERPKGSFSTLEIQRTEQGDSAMYLCASSPRLGLETQYFGPGTRLLVL.

This clonotype was recorded at least ten times. The chain recombines TRBV7-6 with TRBJ2-7; D remains ambiguous. The germline V gene has CDR1 SGHVS and CDR2 FNYEAQ. The CDR3 has 12 residues. V lost 5 bases and J 6 bases, leaving 11 bases between the germline ends. Here the CDR3 DNA reads TGTGCCAGCAGCGATGGGTCGAGCGAGCAGTACTTC. This codes for CASSDGSSEQYF.

In this sample, this clonotype turned up many times. The V gene is TRBV7-9, the J gene TRBJ2-7, with D possibly TRBD2 on 6 matching bases. The CDR3 covers 16 residues. V lost 2 bases, J lost 2 bases, and 16 bases lay in between. CDR1 is SEHNR and CDR2 is FQNEAQ in the germline V gene (reference sequence). The CDR3 sequence is CASSLSGREKPYEQYF. The DNA of the CDR3 is TGTGCCAGCAGCTTATCTGGCCGGGAGAAGCCCTACGAGCAGTACTTC.

This clonotype was recorded many times. The chain is built from TRBV19 and TRBJ2-5; no reliable D call. The CDR3 is 16 residues long. Germline CDR1 and CDR2: LNHDA and SQIVND (reference sequence). The V and J ends lost 4 bases and 0 bases respectively, with 15 bases between them. CDR3 residues: CASSNSRHNNQETQYF. The CDR3 DNA reads TGTGCCAGTAGTAACTCGAGACACAACAACCAAGAGACCCAGTACTTC.

This clonotype has only a few counts. CDR3 sequence reads: CASRPLDTGKQYF. The DNA of the CDR3 is TGTGCCAGCAGACCTCTTGACACCGGCAAGCAGTACTTC. The chain recombines TRBV7-2 with TRBJ2-7; D is undetermined. V dropped 6 bases and J dropped 8 bases, with 17 bases sitting between them. This CDR3 has 13 amino acids. Germline V gene data show CDR1 as SGHTA and CDR2 as FQGNSA.

This clonotype was seen at least ten times. This chain uses TRBV7-9 with TRBJ2-2, with D uncertain. V dropped 5 bases and J dropped 4 bases, with 17 bases sitting between them. Germline V gene sequence: CDR1 SEHNR, CDR2 FQNEAQ (reference sequence). The CDR3 is made up of 16 amino acids. CDR3 bases: TGTGCCAGCAGCGCCCCACCGGAATCGAGCACCGGGGAGCTGTTTTTT. This encodes CASSAPPESSTGELFF.

A remark on this clonotype: One junction end does not reproduce the germline sequence, and a read error may be involved. This sequence joins TRBV10-3 and TRBJ1-1, with a tentative D call TRBD1 (5 bases). Germline-derived CDR1 and CDR2 are ENHRY and SYGVKD. This CDR3 is 14 amino acids long. This chain's CDR3 is CATSDGALNTEAFF. As DNA, the CDR3 is TGTGCCACCAGTGACGGGGCATTGAACACTGAAGCTTTCTTT.

The CDR3 is CASSTGRANTGELFF. The CDR3 DNA sequence: TGTGCCAGTTCCACCGGGAGAGCGAACACCGGGGAGCTGTTTTTT. This chain joins TRBV24-1 and TRBJ2-2; D is perhaps TRBD2 (6 bases). Germline V lookup: CDR1 KGHDR, CDR2 SFDVKD. V lost 11 bases and J 0 bases, leaving 15 bases between the germline ends. The length of the CDR3 is 15 residues.

With regard to this clonotype: The germline gene is not matched at one end of the junction; a read error may be the cause. CDR3 nucleotides: TGTGCCATCAGTGAGGCCAGCACAAATACGCAGTATTTT. Translation: CAISEASTNTQYF. The rearrangement uses TRBV10-3 and TRBJ2-3; the D is unclear. The germline V gene has CDR1 ENHRY and CDR2 SYGVKD. This CDR3 region has 13 residues.